These 17 T cell receptor beta chains came from one sample sequenced in a study of blood T cell repertoires in COVID-19. Repertoires were generated with immunoSEQ multiplex PCR, while TCRdb's copy carries only in-frame clones and drops some. Here the sample spans 37,000 or so clones, over 70% being singletons. The specimen was peripheral blood. Receptors were obtained from a man older than 75 with active or convalescent COVID-19.

This clone was seen a handful of times. The genes are TRBV20-1 and TRBJ2-3; 8 bases are a match to TRBD2. Germline trimming cut 6 bases from V and 2 bases from J; bases unmatched to any gene: 13. The CDR3 has 16 residues. The V gene's germline CDR1 is DFQATT and CDR2 SNEGSKA (reference sequence). CDR3 region: CSASGLAGENTDTQYF. Here the CDR3 DNA reads TGCAGTGCGAGTGGTCTAGCGGGTGAAAACACAGATACGCAGTATTTT.

This rearrangement joins TRBV6-1 to TRBJ2-2; 11 bases map to TRBD2. The CDR3 runs to 17 residues. V shed 2 bases, J shed 5 bases, and the junction held 7 bases outside the gene matches. Germline CDR1 MNHNS, CDR2 SASEGT. CDR3 sequence: CASSELAGGWVTGELFF. Here the CDR3 DNA reads TGTGCCAGCAGTGAACTAGCGGGAGGTTGGGTTACCGGGGAGCTGTTTTTT.

The V call is TRBV27, the J call TRBJ2-1, with D possibly matching TRBD2 (5 bases). Trimming stripped 4 bases from V and 7 bases from J, with 11 bases between. The germline CDR1 and CDR2 sequences are MNHEY and SMNVEV (reference sequence). The CDR3 runs to 13 residues. CDR3 residues: CASSSQDSNEQFF. Here the CDR3 DNA reads TGTGCCAGCAGTTCTCAGGACTCTAATGAGCAGTTCTTC.

V gene TRBV27 combines with J gene TRBJ2-7; TRBD1 matches at 7 bases. With 8 bases clipped from V and 6 bases from J, the junction kept 16 bases outside the gene matches. Looked up from germline, CDR1 is MNHEY and CDR2 is SMNVEV (reference sequence). This CDR3 region has 15 residues. CDR3 amino acids: CASRLSGTAKGEQYF. Here the CDR3 DNA reads TGTGCCAGCCGTCTATCCGGGACAGCGAAGGGCGAGCAGTACTTC.

This clone was seen a few times. This chain links TRBV7-9 with TRBJ2-1; D is uncertain. The CDR3 runs 14 residues. Per the germline V gene, CDR1 is SEHNR and CDR2 is FQNEAQ (reference sequence). The ends were cut back, 4 bases at V and 0 bases at J, with 7 bases in the middle. The DNA for the CDR3 is TGTGCCAGCAGCTCCGCTAGCTCCTACAATGAGCAGTTCTTC. Translation gives CASSSASSYNEQFF.

This clone was recorded only once. The chain is built from TRBV6-5 and TRBJ2-2, with D perhaps TRBD1 (5 bases). The CDR3 is made up of 15 amino acids. V was pared by 6 bases and J by 2 bases, with 13 bases between. Germline V gene data show CDR1 as MNHEY and CDR2 as SVGAGI. The CDR3 sequence is CASRDDRINTGELFF. CDR3 bases: TGTGCCAGCAGGGACGACAGAATAAACACCGGGGAGCTGTTTTTT.

The chain joins TRBV6-2 or TRBV6-3 to TRBJ1-5; D unclear. The V gene's germline CDR1 is MNHEY and CDR2 SVGEGT. CDR3 length: 15 residues. The germline V and J ends were trimmed by 5 bases and 5 bases, with 16 bases remaining between them. CDR3 sequence: CASSITTNTYQPQHF. CDR3 DNA: TGTGCCAGCAGTATCACAACGAATACGTATCAGCCCCAGCATTTT.

V and J are TRBV29-1 and TRBJ1-2, with TRBD1 identical over 8 bases. After removal of 3 bases from V and 4 bases from J, the junction contained 10 bases not matched to a gene. The V gene's germline CDR1 is SQVTM and CDR2 ANQGSEA. CDR3 length equals 15 residues. The CDR3, as DNA: TGCAGCGTTGATATCAGGGGGCGGAGAGGCTATGGCTACACCTTC. It is translated as CSVDIRGRRGYGYTF.

This clone was recorded a few times. The V and J genes are TRBV7-9 and TRBJ2-7; 8 bases are a match to TRBD1. The J segment lost 5 bases and the V segment lost 4 bases, leaving 13 bases of the junction unmatched. Germline lookup yields CDR1 SEHNR and CDR2 FQNEAQ (reference sequence). The CDR3 runs to 16 residues. As DNA, the CDR3 is TGTGCCAGCAGCTCCCTGGACAGGGACAACGAGGACGAGCAGTACTTC. Translation gives CASSSLDRDNEDEQYF.

V is TRBV4-1 and J is TRBJ1-1, with D perhaps TRBD1 (6 bases). Germline V lookup: CDR1 MGHRA, CDR2 YSYEKL. Trimming shortened V by 2 bases and J by 8 bases, and 21 bases separated the two germline ends. This CDR3 region has 16 residues. CDR3 DNA sequence: TGCGCCAGCAGCCAAACCCCGGACAGTATTTATGGGGAAGCTTTCTTT. This encodes CASSQTPDSIYGEAFF.

This chain uses TRBV7-2 with TRBJ2-2, with D perhaps TRBD2 (6 bases). V lost 9 bases to trimming and J lost 2 bases, with 25 bases between them. The CDR3 sequence is 18 residues long. From germline, CDR1 is SGHTA and CDR2 FQGNSA. CDR3 sequence: CARAGGPLYSKNTGELFF. CDR3 sequence (DNA): TGTGCCAGAGCTGGAGGGCCTCTTTACTCTAAAAACACCGGGGAGCTGTTTTTT.

The J gene is TRBJ1-1, the V gene TRBV18, with 8 nucleotides matching TRBD1. There are 16 residues in the CDR3. CDR1 is KGHSH, CDR2 LQKENI, per germline. V lost 5 bases, J lost 4 bases, and 12 bases stayed unmatched. The CDR3 sequence: CASSAGQGGRGTEAFF. CDR3 coding DNA: TGTGCCAGCTCAGCAGGACAGGGAGGCCGAGGCACTGAAGCTTTCTTT.

The V gene is TRBV6-1, the J gene TRBJ1-6, with 8 bases identical to TRBD1. Trimming took 2 bases from V and 7 from J; bases not matched to a gene: 4. Per the germline V gene, CDR1 is MNHNS and CDR2 is SASEGT. This CDR3 has 15 amino acids. The CDR3 reads CASSESDRANSPLHF. The CDR3 bases are TGTGCCAGCAGTGAATCGGACAGGGCCAATTCACCCCTCCACTTT.

This clone was seen only once. V usage is TRBV7-2 and J usage is TRBJ2-1, with TRBD2 identical over 13 bases. This CDR3 region has 19 residues. The J segment lost 7 bases and the V segment lost 5 bases, leaving 17 bases of the junction unmatched. Germline loops: CDR1 SGHTA, CDR2 FQGNSA. CDR3 loop: CASSLSGLAGTRRRNEQFF. The CDR3 DNA is TGTGCCAGCAGCCTCTCGGGACTAGCGGGGACTCGCCGGAGGAATGAGCAGTTCTTC.

The rearrangement uses TRBV3-1 (or the pseudogene TRBV3-2) and TRBJ2-4, with 7 bases that match TRBD2. The V gene end was trimmed by 0 bases and the J gene end by 7 bases; junction bases not matched to a gene: 6. CDR1 and CDR2 (germline): LGHDT, YNNKEL (reference sequence). CDR3 length: 15 residues. The CDR3 region has the DNA TGTGCCAGCAGCCAAGATCGGGGGGAGTGGAACATTCAGTACTTC. Residues: CASSQDRGEWNIQYF.

The V gene is TRBV27, the J gene TRBJ1-3; no reliable D call. Deletions cut 1 base from V and 1 base from J, with 5 bases between. The CDR3 has 14 residues. The germline V gene encodes CDR1 MNHEY and CDR2 SMNVEV (reference sequence). CDR3 sequence: CASSLFGSGNTIYF. CDR3 in DNA: TGTGCCAGCAGTTTATTCGGGTCTGGAAACACCATATATTTT.

This chain links TRBV6-2 or TRBV6-3 with TRBJ1-5; 9 positions agree with TRBD1. With V trimmed by 6 bases and J by 4 bases, 7 bases remained unmatched. The CDR3 runs 15 residues. Looked up from germline, CDR1 is MNHEY and CDR2 is SVGEGT. The chain's CDR3 is CASSATGQGNQPQHF. The CDR3 bases are TGTGCCAGCAGCGCCACGGGACAGGGAAATCAGCCCCAGCATTTT.